Listed here are 15 T cell receptor beta chains from one sample, sequenced in a study of CD8+ T cells in alopecia areata (dated by TCRdb to between 2017 and 2018). The time point tag for this specimen amounts to: baseline before oral tofacitinib. Libraries came from the immunoSEQ multiplex PCR assay. RNA was extracted from all samples and reverse transcribed into cDNA, which served as template for TCR sequencing. What TCRdb holds here is the immuneACCESS table cut down to in-frame rearrangements. Part of the clones is not present; checked against another copy, under half of the missing clones reflect an unresolved V gene, and the others are unexplained. Counted in this sample were roughly 130,000 clones; around 50% of them appeared once. 4.5% of the sample rests with the top ten. This material consisted of CD4+ T cells sorted from blood, taken at week 0. Every receptor here comes from a human donor with alopecia areata.

V gene TRBV29-1 combines with J gene TRBJ2-2, with D possibly called TRBD1 or TRBD2 (5 bases each). Trimming removed 1 base at V and 0 bases at J, with 15 bases between. Germline lookup yields CDR1 SQVTM and CDR2 ANQGSEA. CDR3 length: 17 residues. As DNA, the CDR3 is TGCAGCGTTGAAGGTTTATGGGGACGGGCGAACACCGGGGAGCTGTTTTTT. As protein: CSVEGLWGRANTGELFF.

The chain employs TRBV4-1 and TRBJ1-2; D is uncertain. Deletions cut 0 bases from V and 8 bases from J, with 7 bases between. This CDR3 contains 12 residues. CDR1 MGHRA and CDR2 YSYEKL come from the germline V gene. The chain's CDR3 is CASSQELGGYTF. CDR3 sequence (DNA): TGCGCCAGCAGCCAAGAACTAGGGGGCTACACCTTC.

V is TRBV5-1 and J is TRBJ2-6; D perhaps matches TRBD2 (5 bases). Germline lookup yields CDR1 SGHRS and CDR2 YFSETQ. This CDR3 spans 15 amino acids. Trimming removed 6 bases at V and 4 bases at J, with 14 bases between. CDR3 DNA sequence: TGCGCCAGCACGTCACCGGGGTCCGGGGCCAACGTCCTGACTTTC. Its protein product is CASTSPGSGANVLTF.

The chain's CDR3 is CASSYSGLADYEQYF. The DNA of the CDR3 is TGTGCCAGCAGTTACTCGGGACTAGCGGACTACGAGCAGTACTTC. The rearrangement joins TRBV6-5 to TRBJ2-7; 11 nucleotides line up with TRBD2. From germline, CDR1 is MNHEY and CDR2 SVGAGI. V was clipped by 0 bases and J by 3 bases; unmatched bases: 1. The CDR3 length is 15 residues.

The genes are TRBV5-5 and TRBJ1-1; D is uncertain. The germline V and J ends were trimmed by 4 bases and 1 base, with 14 bases remaining between them. Germline lookup yields CDR1 SGHKS and CDR2 YYEKEE (reference sequence). CDR3 size: 15 residues. The CDR3 bases are TGTGCCAGCAGCCCCGGTAGGCAGTCGAACACTGAAGCTTTCTTT. It codes for CASSPGRQSNTEAFF.

The V gene is TRBV4-1, the J gene TRBJ2-3; D ambiguous. The ends were cut back, 2 bases at V and 6 bases at J, with 15 bases in the middle. The CDR3 has 15 residues. Germline V gene lookup returns CDR1 MGHRA and CDR2 YSYEKL. The CDR3 region is CASSQLLGFGDTQYF. CDR3 sequence (DNA): TGCGCCAGCAGCCAACTTCTAGGGTTCGGGGATACGCAGTATTTT.

The V and J genes are TRBV27 and TRBJ2-2; 8 positions agree with TRBD2. Germline CDR1 reads MNHEY; CDR2 reads SMNVEV (reference sequence). Trimming at V came to 2 bases and at J to 6 bases, leaving 5 bases not matched to a gene. The length of the CDR3 is 15 residues. The CDR3 reads CASSLAGGPSGELFF. Written as DNA, the CDR3 is TGTGCCAGCAGTTTAGCGGGGGGACCGTCCGGGGAGCTGTTTTTT.

The chain carries TRBV18 and TRBJ2-7, with no clear D. Germline CDR1 KGHSH, CDR2 LQKENI. V was cut by 1 base and J by 4 bases, with 5 bases left in between. The length of the CDR3 is 12 residues. The CDR3, as DNA: TGTGCCAGCTCACCACAGGCGTACGAGCAGTACTTC. Translation gives CASSPQAYEQYF.

The CDR3 here is CASSLLGSNEKLFF. CDR3 nucleotide sequence: TGCGCCAGCAGCTTGCTTGGGTCTAATGAAAAACTGTTTTTT. The V and J genes are TRBV5-1 and TRBJ1-4; D unclear. The germline gives CDR1 SGHRS, CDR2 YFSETQ. The V gene lost 1 base and the J gene lost 3 bases, with 7 bases spanning the gap. The CDR3 extends over 14 amino acids.

The V call is TRBV7-9, the J call TRBJ1-6; no clear D. The V end lost 5 bases, the J end lost 4 bases, and 9 bases lay between the germline ends. This CDR3 region has 14 residues. Germline V gives CDR1 SEHNR, CDR2 FQNEAQ (reference sequence). The CDR3 DNA reads TGTGCCAGCAGCCACAGATTTTATAATTCACCCCTCCACTTT. Protein product: CASSHRFYNSPLHF.

This clone showed up just a few times. This rearrangement joins TRBV7-9 to TRBJ2-3; D perhaps matches TRBD1 (5 bases). From germline, CDR1 is SEHNR and CDR2 FQNEAQ (reference sequence). V was trimmed by 1 base and J by 2 bases, leaving 7 bases between them. CDR3 size: 14 residues. The CDR3 nucleotides are TGTGCCAGCAGCTTAGGACAGTTCACAGATACGCAGTATTTT. Amino acids: CASSLGQFTDTQYF.

The chain employs TRBV4-3 and TRBJ2-5; TRBD1 is a possible D gene (6 bases). Trimming shortened V by 1 base and J by 5 bases, and 14 bases separated the two germline ends. The CDR3 totals 15 residues. CDR1 and CDR2 from the germline V gene are LGHNA and YSLEER. In DNA, the CDR3 is TGCGCCAGCAGCCAAGGTTTCAGGGGTCGGGAGACCCAGTACTTC. Its protein product is CASSQGFRGRETQYF.

This clone was observed a few times. The chain employs TRBV10-3 and TRBJ2-5; D possibly uses TRBD1 or TRBD2 (5 bases each). The V gene's germline CDR1 is ENHRY and CDR2 SYGVKD. This CDR3 is built from 14 residues. V lost 6 bases and J 4 bases, leaving 15 bases between the germline ends. The DNA of the CDR3 is TGTGCCATCAGCGGCTCCGAGGGGACAGAGACCCAGTACTTC. Translating gives CAISGSEGTETQYF.

The chain recombines TRBV4-2 with TRBJ2-5, with 7 nucleotides matching TRBD2. This CDR3 has 15 amino acids. The V gene end was trimmed by 1 base and the J gene end by 2 bases; junction bases not matched to a gene: 4. The V gene's germline CDR1 is LGHNA and CDR2 YNFKEQ. The CDR3 sequence: CASSQVGGMQETQYF. The CDR3 nucleotides are TGTGCCAGCAGCCAAGTCGGGGGGATGCAAGAGACCCAGTACTTC.

The genes are TRBV5-1 and TRBJ2-3; no reliable D call. Germline CDR1 and CDR2: SGHRS and YFSETQ. V lost 2 bases to trimming and J lost 2 bases, with 12 bases between them. CDR3 size: 15 residues. CDR3 bases: TGCGCCAGCAGCTTCAAGGCGAGCCCCACAGATACGCAGTATTTT. Protein sequence: CASSFKASPTDTQYF.